This T cell receptor (beta chain) was obtained from a study of T cell responses to AZD1222 COVID-19 vaccine. The study, taken as a whole, reports: Unmutated variant regions are reportedly the target of nearly half of TCRs that are spike-specific.

The protocol was immunoSEQ multiplex PCR, while the TCRdb copy is restricted to in-frame clones and leaves out a portion. The data contain about 120,000 clones, about 91% of them seen just once; the ten biggest clones take up about 1.4%. Details on this clone: Antigen: not known.

The V end lost 1 base, the J end lost 5 bases, and 20 bases lay between the germline ends. CDR3 length: 18 residues. Germline V gene sequence: CDR1 MGHDK, CDR2 SYGVNS. Sequenced here: peripheral blood, sampled 28 days after the second AZD1222 dose. This clonotype was obtained from an adult who received the AZD1222 COVID-19 vaccine. This chain joins TRBV25-1 and TRBJ2-2; possibly TRBD1 or TRBD2 for D (6 bases each). CDR3 residues: CASSESWGAGYGTGELFF. The CDR3 DNA follows: TGTGCCAGCAGTGAATCGTGGGGGGCCGGATACGGGACCGGGGAGCTGTTTTTT.